What follows is one TCR beta chain and its context. This clonotype has ten or more counts. This receptor's antigen is unknown. The input lacks base qualities; no much larger clone sits a single base away. These data are taken from a study of neurological immune-mediated disorders (dated by TCRdb to about 2019). For the wider study: The study compared peripheral blood TCR-beta repertoires of HTLV-I-associated myelopathy (HAM/TSP) patients, multiple sclerosis patients and healthy controls using UMI-based sequencing. The 90 to 110 TCR-beta libraries included longitudinal samples, technical triplicates and paired sorted CD4+ and CD8+ T-cell subsets alongside PBMC samples. Of the approximately 66 subjects in the cohort, about 14 were HAM/TSP patients, roughly 34 were multiple sclerosis patients, and about 20 were healthy controls. Overall study outcomes, separate from this receptor: TCR clonal expansion was highest in HAM/TSP patients and lowest in MS patients, with MS patients falling below even healthy controls. No identical CDR3 amino acid sequences were found to be shared among expanded clones across subjects, suggesting that TCR-beta repertoires were private in all groups.

For this chain, trimming is 3 bases at the V end and 12 bases at the J end, and the number of junction bases without a gene match is 7. The CDR1 and CDR2 encoded by the germline V gene (reference sequence) are DFQATT and SNEGSKA. From the cysteine through the phenylalanine, the CDR3 covers 12 amino acids. The sequence is cut down to CDR3 DNA, 36 bases in frame from base 1. cDNA synthesis used template-switch 5'RACE with a primer carrying a 10-nucleotide random unique molecular identifier tagging each TCR transcript. Every sequencing run covered 15-18 subjects and yielded more than 200 million TCR-beta sequences. Total RNA was extracted with the RNeasy kit. The KAPA Real-time Library Amplification kit was used to amplify TCR-beta VDJ regions with primers for the TCR constant region and the 5'RACE anchor. A first PCR added sample indexes and Illumina adaptors, after which a second PCR increased the library yield. The roughly 650 bp TCR product was size-selected on a 2% E-gel SizeSelection system after Ampure bead purification. Before pooling, library quality was assessed on a Bioanalyzer, concentration was determined with Qubit, and library quantification was performed with the Kapa Library Quantification kit. An Illumina HiSeq 2500 sequenced the libraries paired-end 2 x 150 bp. To increase sequence diversity, about 25-31% phiX was spiked into each library pool. The authors' analysis ran thus. Quality-filtered reads were processed with the UMI-based MiGEC pipeline, which removed over 75% of raw TCR sequences during error correction. VDJ genes were aligned to IMGT germline references, and clonotypes were defined by unique CDR3 amino acid sequence plus V-J genes. VDJtools evaluated clonal expansion, Shannon diversity and CDR3 relatedness (CalcPairwiseDistances, ClusterSamples); CLCbio workbench built phylogenetic trees. A clone was classed as expanded if it had 8 or more unique UMIs, a cutoff based on coefficient-of-variation modelling across technical triplicates. TCRdb reanalyzed the raw reads on its own, using fastp at Q25 for trimming and MiXCR for clone calling, and kept in-frame beta chains. Rows merge per CDR3 protein into single entries with the most common DNA and genes. TCRdb's processing, not the authors', yielded these V and J calls. Recorded for this sample are tens of thousands of distinct CDR3 sequences; roughly 13% of them occurred a single time. The top ten hold around 11% of the sample.

For the unsorted PBMC libraries, 2 million PBMCs were stored in RNAlater at -80 degrees C until RNA extraction and were used to generate the libraries. PBMCs were separated from peripheral blood using Ficoll-Hypaque density gradient centrifugation and then cryopreserved in liquid nitrogen. The origin of this receptor is a woman aged 55-69 years with HTLV-1-associated myelopathy (HAM/TSP). Specimen: PBMCs. The chain joins TRBV20-1 to TRBJ2-1, with 8 bases matching TRBD2. Read as DNA, the sequence is TGCAGTGCTAGCGGGAGGGAAATTGGGCAGTTCTTC. Translated, this gives CSASGREIGQFF.